One sample yielded the 4 T cell receptor beta chains listed below, sequenced in a study of control samples from healthy donors and cancer patients. TCRdb's table, derived via immunoSEQ multiplex PCR, lists solely in-frame clones and lacks some. The sample carries under 150,000 clones, approximately 94% recorded once. Sequencing was done on a sample of blood. The receptors shown here come from a man aged 30 to 39 in good health.

The genes are TRBV29-1 and TRBJ2-7; D is perhaps TRBD2 (5 bases). Trimming took 6 bases from V and 3 from J, leaving 12 bases between them. Looked up from germline, CDR1 is SQVTM and CDR2 is ANQGSEA. CDR3 length: 12 amino acids. CDR3 in DNA: TGCAGCGTGGCTGGACTCCTCTACGAGCAGTACTTC. Translating it yields CSVAGLLYEQYF.

The V and J genes are TRBV19 and TRBJ1-6, with 12 bases fitting TRBD1. The CDR3 is 14 residues long. With V trimmed by 7 bases and J by 10 bases, 5 bases remained unmatched. Per the germline V gene, CDR1 is LNHDA and CDR2 is SQIVND (reference sequence). CDR3 coding DNA: TGTGCCAGTACCCGGGACAGGGGGCACTCACCCCTCCACTTT. This encodes CASTRDRGHSPLHF.

V usage is TRBV7-8 and J usage is TRBJ2-7; the match to TRBD1 covers 11 bases. V dropped 1 base and J dropped 3; count of bases not matched to a gene: 5. The V gene's germline CDR1 is SGHVS and CDR2 FQNEAQ. This CDR3 contains 16 residues. The CDR3 DNA reads TGTGCCAGCAGCTTAGTTGGGACAGGGGGACTCTACGAGCAGTACTTC. It specifies CASSLVGTGGLYEQYF.

The V gene is TRBV18, the J gene TRBJ1-1, with a possible D match to TRBD1 (5 bases). V lost 2 bases and J lost 3, with 16 bases in between. The CDR3 runs to 16 residues. Germline CDR1 is KGHSH and CDR2 is LQKENI. The CDR3 is CASSPSQGSRDTEAFF. The CDR3 nucleotides are TGTGCCAGCTCACCAAGTCAGGGATCGCGGGACACTGAAGCTTTCTTT. Looking up the rest from reference TRBV18 and TRBJ1-1 gives the full variable domain: NAGVMQNPRHLVRRRGQEARLRCSPMKGHSHVYWYRQLPEEGLKFMVYLQKENIIDESGMPKERFSAEFPKEGPSILRIQQVVRGDSAAYFCASSPSQGSRDTEAFFGQGTRLTVV.